This T cell receptor (beta chain) was captured in a study of blood T cell repertoires in COVID-19 (TCRdb year 2020). Context from the whole study: The collaborator samples originated in the United States, Italy and Spain and spanned the acute and convalescent phases of COVID-19. The prospective study material was composed of cDNA or gDNA derived from T cells, B-cell-depleted T cells, or PBMCs. Subjects who had been exposed to COVID-19, were actively infected with it, or had recovered from it provided the deeply sampled blood TCRbeta repertoires that made up the dataset. The repertoires were released in a freely available public database meant as a resource for research on the immune response to SARS-CoV-2. The samples were drawn from two sources: the first 160 participants of the ongoing ImmuneRACE study, and some 1,300 subjects contributed by 6 global collaborators. The sample metadata nearly always contained a de-identified subject ID, COVID-19 status, age in years and sex. HLA class I and class II types, where available, came from metadata supplied by the sample provider rather than from assay-based typing. Study-level results and caveats: The amount of clinical and demographic metadata varied by source and participant and was provided uncurated.

The collaborating institutions used their own protocols to collect whole blood in K2EDTA tubes. For TCRbeta analysis, collaborators shipped samples in one of three forms: frozen whole blood, isolated PBMCs, or DNA extracted from either of those sample types. Turning to this clone: This clone's antigen is unknown. Within one base of it there is no much larger clone, and no base qualities were kept.

The immunoSEQ Assay, a bias-controlled multiplex PCR, was used to amplify TCRbeta CDR3 regions from genomic DNA. The study's processing was this. Within the assay, amplification of reference gene primers was used to estimate how many nucleated cells each sample contained. To quantify the absolute abundance of each unique TCRbeta CDR3 rearrangement, sequence reads were collapsed and filtered. For each sample, productive Simpson clonality was calculated by taking the square root of Simpson's diversity index across productive rearrangements. Entries here come from immuneACCESS through TCRdb and include only in-frame sequences with V and J called. Some clones fail to appear in such tables; in the studies checked, an unresolved V gene covers under half of the shortfall, and the cause of the remainder is unknown. That table furnishes V, J and clone size, whereas the DNA furnished D and trimming. The sample table holds some 330,000 clones, of which around nine tenths were seen once. In total, the top ten clones hold around 4% of the sample.

The receptor's source is a woman in her forties or fifties with active or convalescent COVID-19. The specimen sequenced was peripheral blood.

The nucleotides are TGCAGCGCCGGGATTACGGACAGACTGAACACTGAAGCTTTCTTT. It specifies CSAGITDRLNTEAFF. This chain joins TRBV29-1 to TRBJ1-1; TRBD1 is perhaps the D gene, given 6 matching bases. V gives up 7 bases and J gives up 0 bases, and the segment between their germline ends measures 18 bases. According to the germline V gene, CDR1 reads SQVTM and CDR2 reads ANQGSEA. Spanning cysteine to phenylalanine, the CDR3 consists of 15 amino acids. The read is trimmed to its CDR3 DNA, 45 bases read in frame from base 1.